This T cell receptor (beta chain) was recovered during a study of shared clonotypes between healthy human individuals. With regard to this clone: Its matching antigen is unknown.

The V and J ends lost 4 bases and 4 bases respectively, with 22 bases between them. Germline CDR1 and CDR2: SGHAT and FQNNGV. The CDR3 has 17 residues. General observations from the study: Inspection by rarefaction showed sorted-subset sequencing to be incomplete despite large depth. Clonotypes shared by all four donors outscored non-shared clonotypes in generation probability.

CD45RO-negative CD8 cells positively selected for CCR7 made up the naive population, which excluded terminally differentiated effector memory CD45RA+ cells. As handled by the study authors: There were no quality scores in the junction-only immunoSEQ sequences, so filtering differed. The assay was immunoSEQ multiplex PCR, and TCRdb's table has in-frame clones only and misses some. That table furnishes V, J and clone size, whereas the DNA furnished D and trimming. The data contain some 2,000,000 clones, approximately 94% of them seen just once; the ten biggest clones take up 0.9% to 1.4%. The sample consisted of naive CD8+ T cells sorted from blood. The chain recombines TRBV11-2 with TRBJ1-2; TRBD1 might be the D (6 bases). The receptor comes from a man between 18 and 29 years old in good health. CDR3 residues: CASSSAVPVRDIYGYTF. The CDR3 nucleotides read TGTGCCAGCAGCTCCGCGGTACCGGTCCGGGACATCTATGGCTACACCTTC.